What follows is one T cell receptor (beta chain) and its context. The sample comes from a study of blood T cell repertoires in COVID-19. Across the whole study: PBMCs, B-cell-depleted T cells, or T cells were the source of the cDNA or gDNA that made up the material.

Original methodology: How many nucleated cells were present was estimated from reference gene primer amplification. TCRdb's table, derived via immunoSEQ multiplex PCR, lists solely in-frame clones and lacks some. The D gene and trimming were derived from the DNA, and the V and J assignments and clone size from that table. The profile shows about 35,000 clones, about nine tenths of them singletons. V lost 4 bases and J lost 1, with 12 bases in between. Germline CDR1 and CDR2: SGDLS and YYNGEE. The CDR3 length is 15 residues. Material for sequencing was peripheral blood. The receptor was isolated from a man aged 45-65 years with active COVID-19. The chain combines TRBV9 with TRBJ1-5, with D possibly being TRBD1 (5 bases). DNA for the CDR3: TGTGCCAGCAGCATTGGGGGGGGGAGCAATCAGCCCCAGCATTTT. This gives the protein CASSIGGGSNQPQHF.